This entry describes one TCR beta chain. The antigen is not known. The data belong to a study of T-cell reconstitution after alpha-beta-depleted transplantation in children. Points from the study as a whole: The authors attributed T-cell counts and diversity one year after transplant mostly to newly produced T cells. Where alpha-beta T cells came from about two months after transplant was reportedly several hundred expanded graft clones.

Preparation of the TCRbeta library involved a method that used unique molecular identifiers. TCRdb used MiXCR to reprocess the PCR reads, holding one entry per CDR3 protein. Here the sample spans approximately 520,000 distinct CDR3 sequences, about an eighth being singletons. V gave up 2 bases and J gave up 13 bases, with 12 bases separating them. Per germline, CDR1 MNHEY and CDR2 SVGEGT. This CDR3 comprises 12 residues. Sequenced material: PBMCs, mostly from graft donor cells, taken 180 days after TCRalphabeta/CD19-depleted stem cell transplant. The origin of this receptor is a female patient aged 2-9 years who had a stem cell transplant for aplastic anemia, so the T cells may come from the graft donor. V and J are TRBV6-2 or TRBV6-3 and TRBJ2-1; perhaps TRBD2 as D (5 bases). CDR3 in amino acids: CASSYATREQFF. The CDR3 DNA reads TGTGCCAGCAGTTACGCGACCCGGGAACAGTTCTTC.